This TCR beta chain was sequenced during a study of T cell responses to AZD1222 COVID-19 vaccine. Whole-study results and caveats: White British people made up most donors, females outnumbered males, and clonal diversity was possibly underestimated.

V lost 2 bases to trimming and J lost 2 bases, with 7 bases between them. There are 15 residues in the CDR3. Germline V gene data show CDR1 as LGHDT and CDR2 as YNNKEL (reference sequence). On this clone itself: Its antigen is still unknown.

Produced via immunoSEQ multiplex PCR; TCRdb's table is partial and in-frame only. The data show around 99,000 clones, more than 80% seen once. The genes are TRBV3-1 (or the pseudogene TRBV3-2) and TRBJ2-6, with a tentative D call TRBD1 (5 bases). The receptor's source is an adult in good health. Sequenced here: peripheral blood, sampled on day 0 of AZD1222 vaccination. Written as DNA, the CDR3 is TGTGCCAGCAGCCAAACCAGGGCTGGGGCCAACGTCCTGACTTTC. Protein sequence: CASSQTRAGANVLTF.